The clone carrying this T cell receptor beta chain has at least ten counts. Its antigen is unidentified. TCRbeta library construction was performed incorporating unique molecular identifiers. Via MiXCR, TCRdb re-called the PCR reads, giving one row per CDR3 protein. The data contain fewer than 350,000 distinct CDR3 sequences, about 9.4% of them singletons. From germline, CDR1 is SGHAT and CDR2 FQNNGV. V lost 0 bases and J 1 base, leaving 16 bases between the germline ends. The CDR3 consists of 17 residues. The sample is drawn from a study of T-cell reconstitution after alpha-beta-depleted transplantation in children. Broader study findings: Newly produced T cells mostly accounted for T-cell counts and diversity one year post-transplant. After transplant, at about two months, alpha-beta T cells were reportedly derived from several hundred expanded graft clones. Diversity of TCRbeta at day 60 was high in some patients, arising from surviving recipient T cells and thymic progenitors.

The sequenced sample was PBMCs, obtained before TCRalphabeta/CD19-depleted stem cell transplant. The TCR sequence derives from a boy under two years old with acute myeloid leukemia, due to receive a stem cell transplant. The chain has TRBV11-2 and TRBJ2-7; perhaps TRBD2 as D (6 bases). The chain's CDR3 is CASSLDNRGSGSYEQYF. In DNA, the CDR3 is TGTGCCAGCAGCTTAGATAATCGCGGTAGCGGATCCTACGAGCAGTACTTC. Full variable domain (remainder filled in from reference TRBV11-2 and TRBJ2-7): EAGVAQSPRYKIIEKRQSVAFWCNPISGHATLYWYQQILGQGPKLLIQFQNNGVVDDSQLPKDRFSAERLKGVDSTLKIQPAKLEDSAVYLCASSLDNRGSGSYEQYFGPGTRLTVT.